The 10 T cell receptor beta chains below all came from one sample that was sequenced in a study of OX40 agonist ivuxolimab in advanced cancers. Using immunoSEQ multiplex PCR, the repertoire was profiled, and TCRdb retains in-frame clones only, with some absent. Among roughly 55,000 clones, 80% were seen once, and the ten largest hold 4.4%. This specimen was CD4+ or CD8+ T cells sorted from blood, taken in a trial of the OX40 agonist ivuxolimab. All receptors derive from an adult with an advanced solid tumor such as melanoma, head and neck, liver or kidney cancer.

The chain carries TRBV25-1 and TRBJ1-2; 9 nucleotides agree with TRBD1. CDR1 and CDR2 from the germline V gene are MGHDK and SYGVNS. The CDR3 sequence is 15 residues long. V trimming: 4 bases; J trimming: 6 bases; junction bases outside the gene matches: 9. The CDR3 bases are TGTGCCAGCAGTGGGGCTCGGGACAGGGCTAATGGCTACACCTTC. It specifies CASSGARDRANGYTF.

The chain links TRBV7-9 to TRBJ2-1; the match to TRBD1 covers 7 bases. Germline CDR1 and CDR2: SEHNR and FQNEAQ (reference sequence). V shed 2 bases and J 8 bases; nucleotides not matched to a gene: 9. This CDR3 contains 15 residues. The CDR3 region has the DNA TGTGCCAGCAGCTTATTGGGACAGATTTTAGATGAGCAGTTCTTC. Translation: CASSLLGQILDEQFF.

In this sample, this clone turned up once. V usage is TRBV13 and J usage is TRBJ2-3; D gene ambiguous. The CDR3 runs 16 residues. CDR1 is PRHDT, CDR2 FYEKMQ, per germline (reference sequence). Deletions cut 4 bases from V and 1 base from J, with 15 bases between. The CDR3 nucleotides read TGTGCCAGCAGCTCAAGGTGGCTAGAGGGCACAGATACGCAGTATTTT. Protein sequence: CASSSRWLEGTDTQYF.

V is TRBV27 and J is TRBJ2-5, with 11 bases aligning to TRBD2. TRBJ2-7 explains the end of the DNA better; the J call may be wrong. CDR3 length: 14 residues. Germline loops: CDR1 MNHEY, CDR2 SMNVEV (reference sequence). CDR3 nucleotide sequence: TGTGCCAGCAGGACTAGCGGGGTACGGGACGAGCAGTACTTC. Translated: CASRTSGVRDEQYF.

This clone was seen a handful of times. A read error may account for a junction end that differs from germline. The V call is TRBV6-5, the J call TRBJ2-7; weak D call: TRBD1 (6 bases). The CDR3 consists of 14 residues. Germline V gives CDR1 MNHEY, CDR2 SVGAGI. In DNA form, the CDR3 reads TGTGCCAGCAAACGGGATGCAGGGGCCTACGGGCAGTACTTC. This encodes CASKRDAGAYGQYF.

This clone was counted a single time. The chain joins TRBV5-4 to TRBJ1-2, with a tentative D call TRBD1 (6 bases). There are 14 residues in the CDR3. The ends were cut back, 1 base at V and 2 bases at J, with 9 bases in the middle. Per germline, CDR1 SGHNT and CDR2 YYREEE (reference sequence). The CDR3 nucleotides are TGTGCCAGCAGCTTGACAGGGACAAACTATGGCTACACCTTC. Translation: CASSLTGTNYGYTF.

This clone has only one observation. The chain uses TRBV7-2 and TRBJ2-7; TRBD1 or TRBD2 may be the D gene (5 bases each). Germline CDR1 reads SGHTA; CDR2 reads FQGNSA. V lost 5 bases and J 1 base, leaving 18 bases between the germline ends. The CDR3 has 16 amino acids. Here the CDR3 DNA reads TGTGCCAGCAGCCCCTCCCCGGTGGGGGTATCCTACGAGCAGTACTTC. As protein: CASSPSPVGVSYEQYF.

This clone came up a few times. V usage is TRBV7-2 and J usage is TRBJ1-2; tentatively, D is TRBD1 (5 bases). V shed 4 bases and J shed 2 bases, with 11 bases lying between them. Germline CDR1 SGHTA, CDR2 FQGNSA. This CDR3 is 14 amino acids long. The CDR3 loop reads CASSSRDGNYGYTF. The CDR3 bases are TGTGCCAGCAGCTCCCGGGACGGCAACTATGGCTACACCTTC.

This chain connects TRBV9 to TRBJ2-5; 7 bases match TRBD2. CDR3 length equals 15 residues. Germline V lookup: CDR1 SGDLS, CDR2 YYNGEE. V dropped 0 bases and J dropped 5; count of bases not matched to a gene: 7. CDR3 nucleotide sequence: TGTGCCAGCAGCGTAGGGTTACTAGCGAGGGAGACCCAGTACTTC. It specifies CASSVGLLARETQYF.

V gene TRBV5-4 combines with J gene TRBJ1-4; D is unclear. Between the trimmed V and J ends, which lost 0 bases and 7 bases, there was a span of 10 bases. The germline gives CDR1 SGHNT, CDR2 YYREEE (reference sequence). CDR3 length: 14 residues. The CDR3 bases are TGTGCCAGCAGCTTGGATGGTGGGAGTGAAAAACTGTTTTTT. Translation gives CASSLDGGSEKLFF.